This T cell receptor beta chain was recorded in a study of cytomegalovirus exposure and HLA in healthy donors. For the study at large: A prior study identified 117 million unique TCR beta sequences from 200 million or so T cells. General study findings and limits: In a later analysis, at a false discovery rate of 0.05, 15,000 to 20,000 TCR beta sequences were associated with HLA alleles. The sole available immune exposure information was CMV serostatus. On later analysis, the bulk of CMV-associated TCR beta chains appeared to be HLA-restricted.

It was with 60 Vbeta and 13 Jbeta primers that the PCR ran. The table came from immunoSEQ multiplex PCR; TCRdb's copy has only in-frame clones and leaves some out. The sample has about 210,000 clones, around 80% seen once. Looked up from germline, CDR1 is SGHTA and CDR2 is FQGTGA. Trimming cost V 1 base and J 5 bases; bases outside gene matches: 7. The CDR3 spans 18 residues. Of note for this clone: As yet, its antigen is unknown.

The source of this sequence is a man aged 40-50 years in good health and CMV-seropositive. The specimen sequenced was PBMCs. The chain carries TRBV7-3 and TRBJ2-1; 14 bases agree with TRBD2. CDR3 nucleotide sequence: TGTGCCAGCAGCTTAAAAGGACTAGCGGGAGGACCCCACAATGAGCAGTTCTTC. It is translated as CASSLKGLAGGPHNEQFF.